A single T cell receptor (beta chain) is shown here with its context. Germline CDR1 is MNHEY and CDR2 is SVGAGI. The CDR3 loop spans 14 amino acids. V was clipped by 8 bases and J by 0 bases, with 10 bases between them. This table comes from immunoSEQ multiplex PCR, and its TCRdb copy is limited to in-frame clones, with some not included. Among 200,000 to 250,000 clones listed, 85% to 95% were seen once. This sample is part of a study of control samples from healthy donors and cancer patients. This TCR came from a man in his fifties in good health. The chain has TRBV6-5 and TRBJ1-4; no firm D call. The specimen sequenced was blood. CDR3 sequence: CASGLPATNEKLFF. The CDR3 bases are TGTGCCAGCGGCCTGCCGGCAACTAATGAAAAACTGTTTTTT.